The 3 T cell receptor beta chains below were found in one sample sequenced in a study of T-cell reconstitution after alpha-beta-depleted transplantation in children. The library targeted TCRbeta and was prepared with unique molecular identifiers. TCRdb passed the PCR reads through MiXCR, listing each CDR3 protein once. The table has roughly 590,000 distinct CDR3 sequences, approximately 15% seen once. The source material was PBMCs from the stem cell graft donor, sampled from the stem cell graft. The receptors shown here come from a human donor who donated a stem cell graft to a child with acute myeloid leukemia.

In its sample, this clonotype was seen a few times. The chain employs TRBV20-1 and TRBJ1-5; 10 bases fit TRBD1. Losses at the gene ends were 5 bases for V and 4 bases for J; bases not matched to a gene: 11. Looked up from germline, CDR1 is DFQATT and CDR2 is SNEGSKA (reference sequence). This CDR3 has 16 amino acids. CDR3: CSAGPATGGRNQPQHF. DNA for the CDR3: TGCAGTGCTGGGCCCGCGACAGGGGGCAGGAATCAGCCCCAGCATTTT.

This clonotype was recorded at least ten times. V and J are TRBV20-1 and TRBJ1-1, with unresolved D. CDR3 length equals 11 residues. Germline assignment: CDR1 DFQATT and CDR2 SNEGSKA (reference sequence). Trimming left V 6 bases short and J 2 bases short, with 7 bases between. In DNA, the CDR3 is TGCAGTGCGCATATAAACACTGAAGCTTTCTTT. Its protein is CSAHINTEAFF.

This clonotype has more than one count but fewer than ten. The genes are TRBV6-1 and TRBJ2-4, with 8 bases aligning to TRBD1. The germline gives CDR1 MNHNS, CDR2 SASEGT. Germline trimming cut 5 bases from V and 3 bases from J; bases unmatched to any gene: 15. CDR3 size: 18 residues. CDR3 in DNA: TGTGCCAGCAGTCGAGACAGGGGTCACCCCCTGGGCAAAAACATTCAGTACTTC. Translation: CASSRDRGHPLGKNIQYF.